The entry below gives a single TCR beta chain sequence along with its context. Its antigen is currently not known. No qualities accompany the bases; no much larger clone lies one base away. V is reduced by 1 base and J by 3 bases, leaving a spacing of 10 bases between them. CDR3 length: 14 amino acids, cysteine to phenylalanine. Here the CDR3 DNA is all that survives: 42 bases in frame from base 1. The CDR1 and CDR2 encoded by the germline V gene are SGHTA and FQGNSA. This sample stems from a study of blood T cell repertoires in COVID-19 (dated by TCRdb to about 2020). Background on the whole study: The collaborator samples originated in the United States, Italy and Spain and spanned the acute and convalescent phases of COVID-19. The dataset comprised deeply sampled blood TCRbeta repertoires from subjects exposed to, actively infected with, or recovered from COVID-19. The material from the prospective study consisted of cDNA or gDNA derived from T cells, B-cell-depleted T cells, or PBMCs. Nearly every sample came with metadata listing a de-identified subject ID, COVID-19 status, age in years and sex. Where available, HLA class I and class II types were obtained from metadata supplied by the sample provider rather than from assay-based typing. Samples came from the ongoing ImmuneRACE study (first 160 participants) plus 1,254 subjects from 6 global collaborators. The repertoires were made available in a free public database intended to serve as a resource for research on the immune response to SARS-CoV-2.

Another Seattle source contributed samples from volunteer blood donors who had recovered from COVID-19. Each collaborating institution followed its own protocols to collect whole blood in K2EDTA tubes. For TCRbeta analysis, collaborators shipped samples in one of three forms: frozen whole blood, isolated PBMCs, or DNA extracted from either of those sample types. TCRbeta CDR3 regions were amplified from genomic DNA by means of the immunoSEQ Assay, a bias-controlled multiplex PCR. The source study handled its data this way. Nucleated cell counts per sample were estimated from amplification of reference gene primers within the assay. Sequence reads were collapsed and filtered to measure the absolute abundance of every unique TCRbeta CDR3 rearrangement. For each sample, productive Simpson clonality was calculated as the square root of Simpson's diversity index over productive rearrangements. In its TCRdb copy, this immuneACCESS table keeps in-frame sequences only and misses some clones. Where compared with another copy, unresolved V genes explain less than half of these, and the others have no known cause. V, J and clone size derive from that table, while D and trimming were established from the DNA sequence. A total of about 240,000 clones appear in this sample, roughly 87% of them only once. The ten largest clones capture 7.2% of the sample.

Overall results and qualifications from the work: The amount of clinical and demographic metadata varied by source and participant and was provided uncurated.

In this chain, TRBV7-2 is recombined with TRBJ2-7, and the D gene may be TRBD2, 5 bases matching. This TCR derives from a man aged 55 to 70 who had recovered from COVID-19. The sequenced sample was peripheral blood. At the DNA level, the sequence is TGTGCCAGCAGCTTAGTCCCGGGATTCTACGAGCAGTACTTC. It translates to CASSLVPGFYEQYF.